Listed below are T cell receptor beta chains from one sample, sequenced in a study of breast tumors, draining lymph nodes, adjacent tissues. TCRdb re-called the multiplex PCR reads through MiXCR, storing one row per CDR3 protein. The sample carries over 10,000 distinct CDR3 sequences, 45% to 50% recorded once. Source material: tumor-adjacent breast tissue. These receptors were taken from a female donor with breast cancer. Some clones in this sample may be carry-over from other donors' samples. Each CDR3 is given with its conserved first and last residue. Each record gives: D gene, J gene, V gene, clone size, CDR3 DNA, CDR3 protein. A D gene is named only where the DNA matches it firmly. Clone size appears in some rows only: once, few, many, or a class for an expanded clone.

>NA|TRBJ2-4|TRBV6-6|many
TGTGCCAGCAAGGGGAGTGGAGACATTCAGTACTTC
CASKGSGDIQYF
>NA|TRBJ1-2|TRBV20-1|NA
TGCAGTGCTAGAGATGGGGAGGATCTGTATGGCTACACCTTC
CSARDGEDLYGYTF
>NA|TRBJ2-1|TRBV9|NA
NA
CACSVEAGLAGDNEQFF
>TRBD1|TRBJ2-7|TRBV19|NA
TGTGCCAGTAGTACCAATCAGGGGGCTGACGAGCAGTACTTC
CASSTNQGADEQYF
>TRBD1|TRBJ1-1|TRBV7-9|once
TGTGCCAGCAGCTCCCGGACAGGGGCTGAAGCTTTCTTT
CASSSRTGAEAFF
>NA|TRBJ1-6|TRBV6-5|few
TGTGCCAGCAGTTACAGTTCGTATTCACCCCTCCACTTT
CASSYSSYSPLHF
>TRBD2|TRBJ2-7|TRBV7-9|medium-sized
TGTGCCAGCAGCGGCGGAGGCGGGAGGCTGCCCCACGAGCAGTACTTC
CASSGGGGRLPHEQYF
>NA|TRBJ1-5|TRBV28|many
TGTGCCAGCAGTTTCAGGGCCATCAATCAGCCCCAGCATTTT
CASSFRAINQPQHF
>TRBD2|TRBJ2-1|TRBV20-1|few
TGCAGTGCTAGCCCGGGGGGGAGCGGGAGTAGGAATGAGCAGTTCTTC
CSASPGGSGSRNEQFF
>NA|TRBJ2-1|TRBV11-3|many
TGTGCCAGCAGCTTAGGGGGGGACAGTCCCTACAATGAGCAGTTCTTC
CASSLGGDSPYNEQFF
>TRBD1|TRBJ1-2|TRBV13|few
TGTGCCAGCAGCTTAGGGACAGGGGACTATGGCTACACCTTC
CASSLGTGDYGYTF
>NA|TRBJ2-3|TRBV5-6|NA
TGTGCCAGCAGCCCGGCTAGTTTCAATACTAGCACAGGTACGCAGTATTTT
CASSPASFNTSTGTQYF
>NA|TRBJ1-6|TRBV14|NA
TGTGCCAGCAGCGCCGGGCATGATAATTCACCCCTCCACTTT
CASSAGHDNSPLHF
>NA|TRBJ2-7|TRBV11-2|NA
TGTGCCAGCAGCTCGCCAGGGTCCTCCTACGAGCAGTACTTC
CASSSPGSSYEQYF
>TRBD2|TRBJ2-3|TRBV4-3|many
TGCGCCAGCAGCCGACAGCGGGAGGGCCCTACAGATACGCAGTATTTT
CASSRQREGPTDTQYF
>NA|TRBJ2-5|TRBV6-1|few
TGTGCCAGCAGCCACACAGACACCCAAGAGACCCAGTACTTC
CASSHTDTQETQYF
>NA|TRBJ2-7|TRBV20-1|few
TGCAGTGCCCTGAGACTATTCTCCTACGAGCAGTACTTC
CSALRLFSYEQYF
>TRBD2|TRBJ2-7|TRBV7-3|NA
TGTGCCAGCAGCTTCGGCGGGAGGTTCACCTACGAGCAGTACTTC
CASSFGGRFTYEQYF
>TRBD1|TRBJ1-5|TRBV10-3|NA
TGTGCCATCAGTGAAGGCAGGGGGATAGATCAGCCCCAGCATTTT
CAISEGRGIDQPQHF
>TRBD1|TRBJ1-2|TRBV15|NA
TGTGCCACCAGCAGAGGAACAGGGGGCCCTAACTATGGCTACACCTTC
CATSRGTGGPNYGYTF
>TRBD2|TRBJ2-7|TRBV12-5|NA
TGTGCTAGTGGTGGGGGTAGCGGGAGGTTCACCTACGAGCAGTACTTC
CASGGGSGRFTYEQYF
>NA|TRBJ1-4|TRBV27|few
TGTGCCAGCAGTTTTTGGGGTGAGGGTGAAAAACTGTTTTTT
CASSFWGEGEKLFF
>TRBD1|TRBJ2-1|TRBV4-1|NA
TGTGCCAGCAGCGACGGACAGGGGACCTACAATGAGCAGTTCTTC
CASSDGQGTYNEQFF
>NA|TRBJ2-1|TRBV3-1|few
TGTGCCAGCAGCCAAACCCCTAGGGCGCAGTTCTTC
CASSQTPRAQFF
>TRBD2|TRBJ2-3|TRBV9|NA
TGTGCCAGCAGCGTAGGGCGACTAGCGGGAGGGGATACGCAGTATTTT
CASSVGRLAGGDTQYF
>TRBD2|TRBJ2-7|TRBV12-3/TRBV12-4|NA
TGTGCCAGCAGTCCTTCAACTAGCGGGAGGTTCACCTACGAGCAGTACTTC
CASSPSTSGRFTYEQYF
>NA|TRBJ2-3|TRBV20-1|few
TGCAGTGCTAGAGATCACATAGGTGCCACAGATACGCAGTATTTT
CSARDHIGATDTQYF
>TRBD1|TRBJ1-6|TRBV25-1|NA
TGTGCCAGCAGTGAAGGGAAGGCAGGGGGCCGGAATTCACCCCTCCACTTT
CASSEGKAGGRNSPLHF
>NA|TRBJ1-1|TRBV7-2|many
TGTGCCAGCAGCATAAAACGACAGACCGAAGCTTTCTTT
CASSIKRQTEAFF
>TRBD2|TRBJ2-3|TRBV5-1|NA
TGCGCCAGCAGCTTGGTCCCGGGACTAGCGGGAGCAGATACGCAGTATTTT
CASSLVPGLAGADTQYF
>TRBD2|TRBJ2-1|TRBV4-1|NA
TGCGCCAGCAGCCGGGACTACCGCAATGAGCAGTTCTTC
CASSRDYRNEQFF
>NA|TRBJ1-3|TRBV7-3|NA
TGTGCCAGCAGCTTACCCCCACTAGCGGAAGCGGTCTACTCTGGAAACACCATATATTTT
CASSLPPLAEAVYSGNTIYF
>NA|TRBJ1-2|TRBV7-8|few
TGTGCCAGCAGCTTATCGAACAGGGACTATGGCTACACCTTC
CASSLSNRDYGYTF
>NA|TRBJ2-7|TRBV28|NA
TGTGCCAGCAGTGCGGGTGCCGCCCGCTCCTACGAGCAGTACTTC
CASSAGAARSYEQYF
>TRBD1|TRBJ2-7|TRBV20-1|NA
TGCAGTGCTAGTGGGGGAGGGACAGGGAGCTACGAGCAGTACTTC
CSASGGGTGSYEQYF
>TRBD1|TRBJ2-1|TRBV12-3/TRBV12-4|NA
TGTGCCAGCAGTGTAGCAGGGGGCTACAATGAGCAGTTCTTC
CASSVAGGYNEQFF
>TRBD1|TRBJ1-2|TRBV10-3|NA
TGTGCCATCAGTTTACAAACAGGGGGAGGCTATGGCTACACCTTC
CAISLQTGGGYGYTF
>TRBD2|TRBJ2-3|TRBV9|NA
TGTGCCAGCAGCGTAGGGACTAGCAGGGCAGATACGCAGTATTTT
CASSVGTSRADTQYF
>TRBD2|TRBJ2-1|TRBV20-1|many
TGCAGTGCTAGAGGACCCAGCGGGAGTAAAGGTGAGCAGTTCTTC
CSARGPSGSKGEQFF
>NA|TRBJ2-7|TRBV5-6|many
TGTGCCAGCAGCTTTCCGGGTGCAGGGGAGAAGTCCTACGAGCAGTACTTC
CASSFPGAGEKSYEQYF
>NA|TRBJ2-7|TRBV14|NA
TGTGCCAGCAGCCGGGTCCATTCGTACGAGCAGTACTTC
CASSRVHSYEQYF
>NA|TRBJ1-3|TRBV6-1|NA
TGTGCCAGCAGTACGGGACCTCGGTGGAACACCATATATTTT
CASSTGPRWNTIYF
>TRBD1|TRBJ2-6|TRBV6-4|NA
TGTGCCAGCAGTCACCCCGGACAGGGGGTGTCCTCTGGGGCCAACGTCCTGACTTTC
CASSHPGQGVSSGANVLTF
>TRBD2|TRBJ2-1|TRBV7-2|NA
TGTGCCAGCAGCTTAGAACTAGCGGGCTACAATGAGCAGTTCTTC
CASSLELAGYNEQFF
>TRBD2|TRBJ2-3|TRBV7-4|once
TGTGCCAGCAGCGCGGGACTAGCGGGAGTTTCAGATACGCAGTATTTT
CASSAGLAGVSDTQYF